A single sample is the source of the 30 T cell receptor beta chains below, sequenced in a study of OX40 agonist ivuxolimab in advanced cancers. The repertoire was sequenced with immunoSEQ multiplex PCR; TCRdb's copy has only in-frame clones and lacks some. Here the sample spans tens of thousands of clones, 88% being singletons. Material: CD4+ or CD8+ T cells sorted from blood, obtained in a trial of the OX40 agonist ivuxolimab. Receptors were obtained from an adult with an advanced solid tumor such as melanoma, head and neck, liver or kidney cancer.

This sequence joins TRBV29-1 and TRBJ1-3; the D gene is possibly TRBD1 (5 bases). This CDR3 is built from 13 residues. CDR1 SQVTM and CDR2 ANQGSEA come from the germline V gene. V dropped 6 bases and J dropped 0 bases, with 9 bases sitting between them. The chain's CDR3 is CSVDTGSGNTIYF. DNA for the CDR3: TGCAGCGTGGATACAGGCTCTGGAAACACCATATATTTT.

As DNA, the CDR3 is TGTGCCAGCAGCAGAAGAAGCGACAGGGGCACTGAAGCTTTCTTT. This gives the protein CASSRRSDRGTEAFF. The rearrangement joins TRBV9 to TRBJ1-1; 8 bases are shared with TRBD1. The CDR3 covers 15 residues. The J segment lost 4 bases and the V segment lost 4 bases, leaving 9 bases of the junction unmatched. Germline CDR1 SGDLS, CDR2 YYNGEE.

The chain employs TRBV14 and TRBJ2-1; the match to TRBD2 covers 11 bases. There are 16 residues in the CDR3. The germline CDR1 and CDR2 sequences are SGHDN and FVKESK. Trimming cost V 2 bases and J 9 bases; bases outside gene matches: 9. The CDR3 DNA reads TGTGCCAGCAGCCAAATACTAGCGGGGGCCGCTAGTGAGCAGTTCTTC. This codes for CASSQILAGAASEQFF.

This clone appeared a few times. The chain employs TRBV28 and TRBJ2-3; 8 bases line up with TRBD1. V lost 4 bases and J lost 2; bases outside the gene matches: 14. CDR1 MDHEN and CDR2 SYDVKM come from the germline V gene. The CDR3 has 18 residues. CDR3 sequence (DNA): TGTGCCAGCAGTTCTGACAAACGTGGACAGGGATTCACAGATACGCAGTATTTT. This gives the protein CASSSDKRGQGFTDTQYF.

The chain employs TRBV18 and TRBJ1-4; D is possibly TRBD1 (5 bases). This CDR3 is 15 amino acids long. Germline CDR1 is KGHSH and CDR2 is LQKENI. The V end lost 3 bases, the J end lost 3 bases, and 11 bases lay between the germline ends. This CDR3 is CASSPIRQPNEKLFF. DNA for the CDR3: TGTGCCAGCTCACCCATTCGACAGCCTAATGAAAAACTGTTTTTT.

Comment on this clone: This CDR3 is also generated by other DNA sequences in the sample. The J gene is TRBJ2-1, the V gene TRBV5-1; TRBD2 is a possible D gene (7 bases). The CDR3 length is 14 residues. Between the trimmed V and J ends, which lost 3 bases and 6 bases, there was a span of 13 bases. Germline loops: CDR1 SGHRS, CDR2 YFSETQ. The chain's CDR3 is CASSWWGGPNEQFF. The DNA of the CDR3 is TGCGCCAGCAGCTGGTGGGGGGGGCCCAATGAGCAGTTCTTC. The variable domain in full, with the rest retrieved from reference TRBV5-1 and TRBJ2-1, is KAGVTQTPRYLIKTRGQQVTLSCSPISGHRSVSWYQQTPGQGLQFLFEYFSETQRNKGNFPGRFSGRQFSNSRSEMNVSTLELGDSALYLCASSWWGGPNEQFFGPGTRLTVL.

V and J are TRBV18 and TRBJ1-1; D remains ambiguous. This CDR3 spans 17 amino acids. Trimming removed 3 bases from V and 7 bases from J, with 24 bases in between. Germline loops: CDR1 KGHSH, CDR2 LQKENI. CDR3 loop: CASSPSSGSARVSEAFF. The CDR3 nucleotides read TGTGCCAGCTCACCTTCTTCGGGGTCAGCTAGGGTGAGTGAAGCTTTCTTT.

The V and J genes are TRBV28 and TRBJ1-4; no clear D gene. From germline, CDR1 is MDHEN and CDR2 SYDVKM. The V gene lost 4 bases and the J gene lost 1 base, with 10 bases spanning the gap. The CDR3 totals 15 residues. Here the CDR3 DNA reads TGTGCCAGCAGTTCCCCAGAGCAAACTAATGAAAAACTGTTTTTT. It encodes CASSSPEQTNEKLFF. The full variable domain, in which reference TRBV28 and TRBJ1-4 provide the parts outside the CDR3, is DVKVTQSSRYLVKRTGEKVFLECVQDMDHENMFWYRQDPGLGLRLIYFSYDVKMKEKGDIPEGYSVSREKKERFSLILESASTNQTSMYLCASSSPEQTNEKLFFGSGTQLSVL.

The chain employs TRBV5-8 and TRBJ1-5; D remains unclear. This CDR3 spans 14 amino acids. The V end lost 0 bases, the J end lost 1 base, and 5 bases lay between the germline ends. Germline CDR1 and CDR2: SGHTS and YDEGEE. CDR3 protein: CASSLEHSNQPQHF. The CDR3 nucleotides read TGTGCCAGCAGCTTGGAACACAGCAATCAGCCCCAGCATTTT.

This clone appeared many times. The rearrangement links TRBV6-1 to TRBJ2-2; 8 bases are a match to TRBD1. The CDR3 length is 18 residues. CDR1 and CDR2 (germline): MNHNS, SASEGT. J lost 0 bases, V lost 4 bases, and 10 bases had no gene match. The CDR3 coding sequence is TGTGCCAGCAGTGGAGACAGGGGAAGACCTACGAACACCGGGGAGCTGTTTTTT. Residues: CASSGDRGRPTNTGELFF.

This sequence joins TRBV7-9 and TRBJ2-7; TRBD2 might be the D (6 bases). V dropped 4 bases and J dropped 3 bases, with 7 bases sitting between them. Germline V gives CDR1 SEHNR, CDR2 FQNEAQ (reference sequence). This CDR3 comprises 12 residues. CDR3 in amino acids: CASSSAGYEQYF. As DNA, the CDR3 is TGTGCCAGCAGCTCAGCGGGCTACGAGCAGTACTTC.

V and J are TRBV5-4 and TRBJ2-2; D gene ambiguous. The CDR3 consists of 16 residues. V was pared by 0 bases and J by 1 base, with 10 bases between. The germline V gene encodes CDR1 SGHNT and CDR2 YYREEE (reference sequence). The CDR3 nucleotides read TGTGCCAGCAGCTTGGATGGGCGGCTGAACACCGGGGAGCTGTTTTTT. It specifies CASSLDGRLNTGELFF.

CDR3 region: CASSEVVTLYSGNTIYF. CDR3 coding DNA: TGTGCCAGCAGTGAAGTTGTCACCCTCTACTCTGGAAACACCATATATTTT. The rearrangement uses TRBV6-1 and TRBJ1-3; D is ambiguous. V lost 1 base and J lost 0, with 13 bases in between. The V gene's germline CDR1 is MNHNS and CDR2 SASEGT. The CDR3 length is 17 residues.

This clone was recorded a few times. The genes are TRBV5-1 and TRBJ1-5; maybe TRBD1 (6 bases). The CDR3 covers 15 residues. V lost 4 bases and J 6 bases, leaving 17 bases between the germline ends. Germline CDR1 is SGHRS and CDR2 is YFSETQ. In nucleotides, the CDR3 is TGCGCCAGCAGCCCGGGGGCGGGGCAGAGTCAGCCCCAGCATTTT. It yields the protein CASSPGAGQSQPQHF.

This clone has only one observation. The chain recombines TRBV5-5 with TRBJ1-2; D gene unclear. CDR1 is SGHKS, CDR2 YYEKEE, per germline (reference sequence). Trimming left V 4 bases short and J 8 bases short, with 21 bases between. The CDR3 spans 15 residues. The CDR3 DNA sequence: TGTGCCAGCAGCCCGCCCCCGACAAGGGCAGACGGCTACACCTTC. Translation: CASSPPPTRADGYTF.

The chain has TRBV28 and TRBJ2-5, with D hard to call. Deletions cut 6 bases from V and 5 bases from J, with 16 bases between. Germline V gene data show CDR1 as MDHEN and CDR2 as SYDVKM. The CDR3 covers 14 residues. The CDR3 DNA sequence: TGTGCCAGCAGCCCGGACCGGTCCGGGGAGACCCAGTACTTC. This encodes CASSPDRSGETQYF.

V gene TRBV5-1 combines with J gene TRBJ2-3; D is uncertain. With 4 bases removed from V and 3 bases from J, the gap between germline ends came to 18 bases. This CDR3 spans 16 amino acids. Germline CDR1 and CDR2: SGHRS and YFSETQ. The CDR3 DNA reads as TGCGCCAGCAGCCTTGGCCAGGCGGCTTGGACAGATACGCAGTATTTT. Its protein product is CASSLGQAAWTDTQYF.

This clone was seen a single time. The genes are TRBV7-9 and TRBJ2-1, with a possible D match to TRBD2 (6 bases). The germline V and J ends were trimmed by 1 base and 7 bases, with 11 bases remaining between them. The CDR3 is 14 residues long. Per the germline V gene, CDR1 is SEHNR and CDR2 is FQNEAQ (reference sequence). The CDR3 DNA follows: TGTGCCAGCAGCTTAGGGACTACCCATAATGAGCAGTTCTTC. Its protein product is CASSLGTTHNEQFF.

This clone was picked up one time. CDR3: CASSLGDRPFYGYTF. The CDR3 nucleotides are TGTGCCAGCAGCTTGGGGGACAGGCCCTTCTATGGCTACACCTTC. V gene TRBV5-5 combines with J gene TRBJ1-2; 8 bases line up with TRBD1. CDR1 SGHKS and CDR2 YYEKEE come from the germline V gene (reference sequence). The CDR3 extends over 15 amino acids. V dropped 0 bases and J dropped 4; count of bases not matched to a gene: 5.

Worth noting for this clone: The junction departs from the called germline gene at one end, perhaps through a read error. V is TRBV20-1 and J is TRBJ2-1; 7 nucleotides match TRBD2. Germline assignment: CDR1 DFQATT and CDR2 SNEGSKA (reference sequence). The CDR3 runs to 11 residues. CDR3 region: CSARGLDEQFF. Here the CDR3 DNA reads TGCAGTGCCAGAGGACTAGATGAGCAGTTCTTC.

The rearrangement links TRBV9 to TRBJ2-5, with 7 bases lining up with TRBD2. J was trimmed by 4 bases and V by 3 bases; bases with no gene match: 12. CDR3 length: 16 amino acids. Germline V gene lookup returns CDR1 SGDLS and CDR2 YYNGEE. In DNA, the CDR3 is TGTGCCAGCAGCGAGGCCCTGGGGGGGGGACTAGAGACCCAGTACTTC. Encoded protein: CASSEALGGGLETQYF.

The J gene is TRBJ1-5, the V gene TRBV15; 7 bases are a match to TRBD1. From germline, CDR1 is LNHNV and CDR2 YYDKDF (reference sequence). With V trimmed by 2 bases and J by 2 bases, 3 bases remained unmatched. CDR3 length equals 15 residues. CDR3 in DNA: TGTGCCACCAGCAGACCAACAGGGGGCAATCAGCCCCAGCATTTT. Translated: CATSRPTGGNQPQHF.

The chain is built from TRBV7-9 and TRBJ1-6, with D possibly TRBD1 on 5 matching bases. The CDR3 has 14 amino acids. V lost 3 bases, J lost 5 bases, and 8 bases lay in between. Germline CDR1 is SEHNR and CDR2 is FQNEAQ (reference sequence). Here the CDR3 reads CASSLGRDNSPLHF. The CDR3 region has the DNA TGTGCCAGCAGCTTGGGCAGGGATAATTCACCCCTCCACTTT.

The chain uses TRBV2 and TRBJ2-1; tentatively, D is TRBD1 (6 bases). Between the trimmed V and J ends, which lost 6 bases and 0 bases, there was a span of 9 bases. Germline CDR1 SNHLY, CDR2 FYNNEI. The CDR3 extends over 14 amino acids. The CDR3 DNA sequence: TGTGCCAGCAGGGACAGTTCCTCCTACAATGAGCAGTTCTTC. Protein product: CASRDSSSYNEQFF.

The J gene is TRBJ2-4, the V gene TRBV11-2; TRBD1 is a possible D gene (6 bases). The germline gives CDR1 SGHAT, CDR2 FQNNGV. Trimming removed 5 bases from V and 0 bases from J, with 11 bases in between. CDR3 length: 15 amino acids. The CDR3 protein is CASSPQGIAKNIQYF. CDR3 in DNA: TGTGCCAGCAGCCCGCAGGGGATAGCCAAAAACATTCAGTACTTC.

J is TRBJ1-1 and V is TRBV19; D is possibly TRBD1 (5 bases). Germline V gives CDR1 LNHDA, CDR2 SQIVND (reference sequence). V was shortened by 0 bases and J by 4 bases, with 12 bases between the two germline ends. The CDR3 extends over 15 amino acids. Here the CDR3 DNA reads TGTGCCAGTAGTATAGATGGCCCAGGGAGCACTGAAGCTTTCTTT. Its protein product is CASSIDGPGSTEAFF. The full variable domain, its missing parts supplied by reference TRBV19 and TRBJ1-1, is DGGITQSPKYLFRKEGQNVTLSCEQNLNHDAMYWYRQDPGQGLRLIYYSQIVNDFQKGDIAEGYSVSREKKESFPLTVTSAQKNPTAFYLCASSIDGPGSTEAFFGQGTRLTVV.

The V and J genes are TRBV5-5 and TRBJ1-4; possibly TRBD1 for D (5 bases). V dropped 4 bases and J dropped 5 bases, with 15 bases sitting between them. Germline V gives CDR1 SGHKS, CDR2 YYEKEE (reference sequence). This CDR3 has 15 residues. The CDR3 sequence: CASSGQGMANEKLFF. DNA of the CDR3: TGTGCCAGCAGCGGGCAGGGTATGGCGAATGAAAAACTGTTTTTT.

A remark on this clone: This specimen includes other DNA sequences encoding the same CDR3. The chain uses TRBV29-1 and TRBJ1-5, with D tentatively TRBD1 (5 bases). Germline values: CDR1 SQVTM, CDR2 ANQGSEA. There are 13 residues in the CDR3. Trimming removed 6 bases from V and 3 bases from J, with 12 bases in between. CDR3: CSVGGVNNQPQHF. Written as DNA, the CDR3 is TGCAGCGTCGGAGGGGTGAACAATCAGCCCCAGCATTTT.

This clone was recorded a few times. The chain recombines TRBV28 with TRBJ1-5; D gene uncertain. CDR1 is MDHEN, CDR2 SYDVKM, per germline. Trimming cost V 6 bases and J 2 bases, with 11 bases left between them. The CDR3 extends over 14 amino acids. The CDR3 nucleotides are TGTGCCAGCAGCCCCCGCTCGGGCAATCAGCCCCAGCATTTT. It yields the protein CASSPRSGNQPQHF.

The chain carries TRBV18 and TRBJ1-5, with TRBD1 matching over 7 bases. Germline loops: CDR1 KGHSH, CDR2 LQKENI. This CDR3 has 12 amino acids. V shed 3 bases and J 7 bases; nucleotides not matched to a gene: 0. The CDR3 DNA reads as TGTGCCAGCTCACCGGGACAGCAGCCCCAGCATTTT. It encodes CASSPGQQPQHF.